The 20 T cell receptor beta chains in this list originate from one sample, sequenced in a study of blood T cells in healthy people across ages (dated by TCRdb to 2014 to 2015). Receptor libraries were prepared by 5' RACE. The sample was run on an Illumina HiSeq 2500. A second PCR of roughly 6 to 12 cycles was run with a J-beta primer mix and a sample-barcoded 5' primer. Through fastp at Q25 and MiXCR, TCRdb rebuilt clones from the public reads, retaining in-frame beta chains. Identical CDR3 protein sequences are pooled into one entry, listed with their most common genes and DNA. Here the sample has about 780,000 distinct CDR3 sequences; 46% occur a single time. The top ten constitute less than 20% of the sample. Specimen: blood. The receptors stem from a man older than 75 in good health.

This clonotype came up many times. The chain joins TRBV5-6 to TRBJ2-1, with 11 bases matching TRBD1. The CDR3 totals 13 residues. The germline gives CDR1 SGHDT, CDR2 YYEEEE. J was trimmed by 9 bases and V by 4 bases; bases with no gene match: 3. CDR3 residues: CASSGTGGGEQFF. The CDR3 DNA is TGTGCCAGCAGCGGGACAGGGGGTGGTGAGCAGTTCTTC.

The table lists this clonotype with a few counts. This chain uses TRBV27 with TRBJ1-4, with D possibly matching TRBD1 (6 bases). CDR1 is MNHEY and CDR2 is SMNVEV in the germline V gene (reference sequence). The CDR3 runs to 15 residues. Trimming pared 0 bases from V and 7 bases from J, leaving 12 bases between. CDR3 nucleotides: TGTGCCAGCAGTTTATCGGGGGGCTACGGTGAAAAACTGTTTTTT. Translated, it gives CASSLSGGYGEKLFF.

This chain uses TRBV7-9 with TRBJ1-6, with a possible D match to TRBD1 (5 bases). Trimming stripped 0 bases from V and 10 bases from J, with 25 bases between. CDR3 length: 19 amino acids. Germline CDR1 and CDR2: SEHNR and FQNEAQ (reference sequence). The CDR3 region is CASSLATLNQGIGLSPLHF. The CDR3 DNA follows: TGTGCCAGCAGCTTAGCGACCTTAAATCAGGGAATCGGACTCTCACCCCTCCACTTT.

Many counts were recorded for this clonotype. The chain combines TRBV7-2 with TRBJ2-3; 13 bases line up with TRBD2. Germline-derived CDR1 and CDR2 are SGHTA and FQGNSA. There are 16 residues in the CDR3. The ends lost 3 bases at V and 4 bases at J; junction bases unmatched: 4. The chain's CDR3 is CASSFTGTSGADTQYF. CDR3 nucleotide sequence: TGTGCCAGCAGCTTCACCGGGACTAGCGGGGCAGATACGCAGTATTTT. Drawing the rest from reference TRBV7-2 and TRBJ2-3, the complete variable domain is GAGVSQSPSNKVTEKGKDVELRCDPISGHTALYWYRQSLGQGLEFLIYFQGNSAPDKSGLPSDRFSAERTGGSVSTLTIQRTQQEDSAVYLCASSFTGTSGADTQYFGPGTRLTVL.

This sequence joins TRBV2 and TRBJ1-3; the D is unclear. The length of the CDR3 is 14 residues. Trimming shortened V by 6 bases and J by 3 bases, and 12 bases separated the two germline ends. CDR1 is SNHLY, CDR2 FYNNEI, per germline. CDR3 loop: CASSAPGSGNTIYF. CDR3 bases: TGTGCCAGCAGCGCTCCCGGGAGTGGAAACACCATATATTTT.

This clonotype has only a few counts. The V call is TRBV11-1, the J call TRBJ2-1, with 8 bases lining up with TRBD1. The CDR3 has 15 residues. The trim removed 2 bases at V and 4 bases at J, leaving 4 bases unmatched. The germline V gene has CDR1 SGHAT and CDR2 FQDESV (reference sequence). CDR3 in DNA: TGTGCCAGCAGCTTACGCAGGGGGCCGTACAATGAGCAGTTCTTC. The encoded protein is CASSLRRGPYNEQFF.

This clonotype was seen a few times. CDR3 coding DNA: TGTGCCAGCACCTACAGCGGGAGCACAGATACGCAGTATTTT. This gives the protein CASTYSGSTDTQYF. V gene TRBV12-3 or TRBV12-4 combines with J gene TRBJ2-3; tentatively, D is TRBD2 (6 bases). Trimming shortened V by 7 bases and J by 0 bases, and 11 bases separated the two germline ends. This CDR3 contains 14 residues.

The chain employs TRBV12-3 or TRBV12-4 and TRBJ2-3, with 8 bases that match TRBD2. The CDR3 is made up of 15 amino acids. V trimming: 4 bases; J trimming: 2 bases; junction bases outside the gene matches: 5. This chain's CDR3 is CASSSSSGHTDTQYF. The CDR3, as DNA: TGTGCCAGCAGTTCATCTAGCGGGCACACAGATACGCAGTATTTT.

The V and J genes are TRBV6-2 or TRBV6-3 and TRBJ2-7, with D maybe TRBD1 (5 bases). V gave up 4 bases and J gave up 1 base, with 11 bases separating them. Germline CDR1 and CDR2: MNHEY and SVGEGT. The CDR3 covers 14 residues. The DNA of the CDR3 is TGTGCCAGCAGTTCAGTGGACACGTCCTACGAGCAGTACTTC. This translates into CASSSVDTSYEQYF.

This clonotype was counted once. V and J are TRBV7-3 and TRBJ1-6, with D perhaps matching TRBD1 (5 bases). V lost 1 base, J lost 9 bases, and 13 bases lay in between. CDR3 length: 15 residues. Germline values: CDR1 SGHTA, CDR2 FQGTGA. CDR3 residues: CASSLKIGDGSPLHF. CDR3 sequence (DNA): TGTGCCAGCAGCTTAAAGATTGGGGACGGTTCACCCCTCCACTTT.

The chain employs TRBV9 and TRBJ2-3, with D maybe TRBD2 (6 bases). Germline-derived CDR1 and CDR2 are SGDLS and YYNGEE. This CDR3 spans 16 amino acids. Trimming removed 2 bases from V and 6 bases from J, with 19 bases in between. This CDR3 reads CASSVDLGGISDTQYF. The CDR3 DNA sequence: TGTGCCAGCAGCGTGGATTTGGGCGGGATTTCGGATACGCAGTATTTT.

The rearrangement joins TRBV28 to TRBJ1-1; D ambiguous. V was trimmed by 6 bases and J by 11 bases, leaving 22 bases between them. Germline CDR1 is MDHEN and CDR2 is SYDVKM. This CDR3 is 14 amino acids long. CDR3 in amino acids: CASSPQLRATGAFF. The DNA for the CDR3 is TGTGCCAGCAGCCCGCAATTGAGGGCTACGGGGGCTTTCTTT.

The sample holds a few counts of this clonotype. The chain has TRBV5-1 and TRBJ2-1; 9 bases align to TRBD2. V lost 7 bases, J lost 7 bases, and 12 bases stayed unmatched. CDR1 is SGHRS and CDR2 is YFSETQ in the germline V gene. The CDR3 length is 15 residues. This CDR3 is CASGVVSGSTNEQFF. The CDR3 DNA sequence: TGCGCCAGCGGCGTGGTTAGCGGGAGTACGAATGAGCAGTTCTTC.

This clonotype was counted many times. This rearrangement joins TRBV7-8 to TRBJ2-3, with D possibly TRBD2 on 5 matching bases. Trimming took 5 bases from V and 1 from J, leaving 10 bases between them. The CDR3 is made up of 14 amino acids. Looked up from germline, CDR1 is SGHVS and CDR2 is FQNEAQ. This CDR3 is CASSRTGGTDTQYF. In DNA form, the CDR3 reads TGTGCCAGCAGCCGAACCGGGGGCACAGATACGCAGTATTTT.

The CDR3 DNA follows: TGTGCCAGCAGCTTAGGTCCGGAAAGCACAGATACGCAGTATTTT. The encoded protein is CASSLGPESTDTQYF. This chain joins TRBV7-2 and TRBJ2-3; D is ambiguous. The V gene's germline CDR1 is SGHTA and CDR2 FQGNSA. The CDR3 is 15 amino acids. Trimming cost V 1 base and J 0 bases, with 8 bases left between them.

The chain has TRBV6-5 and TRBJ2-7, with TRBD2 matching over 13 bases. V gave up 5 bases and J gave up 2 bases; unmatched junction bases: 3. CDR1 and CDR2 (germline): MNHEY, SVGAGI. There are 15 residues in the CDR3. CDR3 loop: CASSELAGGPYEQYF. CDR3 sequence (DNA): TGTGCCAGCAGTGAACTAGCGGGAGGGCCCTACGAGCAGTACTTC.

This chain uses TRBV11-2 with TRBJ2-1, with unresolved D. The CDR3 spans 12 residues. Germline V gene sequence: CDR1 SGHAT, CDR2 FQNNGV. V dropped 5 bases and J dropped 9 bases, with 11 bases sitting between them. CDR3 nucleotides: TGTGCCAGCAGCCCCAGTGCTCTTGAGCAGTTCTTC. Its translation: CASSPSALEQFF.

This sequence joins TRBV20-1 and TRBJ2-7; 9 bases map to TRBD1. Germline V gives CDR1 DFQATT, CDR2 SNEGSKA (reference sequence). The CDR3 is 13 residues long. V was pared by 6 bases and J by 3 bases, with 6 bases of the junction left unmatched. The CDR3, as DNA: TGCAGTGCCAACGACAGGGGGGACTACGAGCAGTACTTC. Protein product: CSANDRGDYEQYF.

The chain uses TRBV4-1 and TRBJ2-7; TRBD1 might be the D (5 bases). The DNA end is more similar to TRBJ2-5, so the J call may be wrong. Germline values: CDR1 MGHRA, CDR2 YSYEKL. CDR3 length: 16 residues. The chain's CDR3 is CASSPLQTGVEETQYF. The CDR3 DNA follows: TGCGCCAGCAGCCCGCTGCAAACAGGAGTGGAAGAGACCCAGTACTTC.

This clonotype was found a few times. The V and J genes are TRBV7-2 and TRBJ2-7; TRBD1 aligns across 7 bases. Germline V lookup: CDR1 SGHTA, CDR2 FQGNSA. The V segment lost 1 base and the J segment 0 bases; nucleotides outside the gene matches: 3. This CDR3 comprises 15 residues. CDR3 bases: TGTGCCAGCAGCTTAGTGGGGACAGTCTCCTACGAGCAGTACTTC. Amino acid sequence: CASSLVGTVSYEQYF.